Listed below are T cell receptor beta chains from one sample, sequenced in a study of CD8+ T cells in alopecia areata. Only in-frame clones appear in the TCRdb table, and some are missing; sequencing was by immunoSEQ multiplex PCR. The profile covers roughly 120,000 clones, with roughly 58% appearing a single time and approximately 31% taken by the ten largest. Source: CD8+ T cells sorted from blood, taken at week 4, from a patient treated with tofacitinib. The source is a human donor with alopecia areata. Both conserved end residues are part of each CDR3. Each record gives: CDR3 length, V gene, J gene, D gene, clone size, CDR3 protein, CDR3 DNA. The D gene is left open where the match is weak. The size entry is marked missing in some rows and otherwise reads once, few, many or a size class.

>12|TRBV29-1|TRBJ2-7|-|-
CSVEGHSYEQYF
TGCAGCGTTGAGGGACATTCCTACGAGCAGTACTTC
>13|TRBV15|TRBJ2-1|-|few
CATAGRSYNEQFF
TGTGCCACCGCGGGACGCTCCTACAATGAGCAGTTCTTC
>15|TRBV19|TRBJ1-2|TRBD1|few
CATLPEAGGGDGYTF
TGTGCCACCCTCCCGGAGGCAGGGGGCGGCGATGGCTACACCTTC
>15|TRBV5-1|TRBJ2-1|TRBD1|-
CASSSPGQGFNEQFF
TGCGCCAGCAGCTCTCCGGGACAGGGGTTCAATGAGCAGTTCTTC
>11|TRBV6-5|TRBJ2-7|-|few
CASSPGTEQYF
TGTGCCAGCAGCCCCGGGACTGAGCAGTACTTC
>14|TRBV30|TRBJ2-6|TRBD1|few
CAWSTGAGANVLTF
TGTGCCTGGAGTACAGGGGCTGGGGCCAACGTCCTGACTTTC
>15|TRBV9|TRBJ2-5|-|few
CASSAWGESLETQYF
TGTGCCAGCAGCGCATGGGGGGAGTCTCTGGAGACCCAGTACTTC
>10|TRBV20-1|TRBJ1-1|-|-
CSALNTEAFF
TGCAGTGCTCTAAACACTGAAGCTTTCTTT
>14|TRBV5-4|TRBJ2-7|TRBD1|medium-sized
CASSQDRVSYEQYF
TGTGCCAGCAGCCAGGACAGGGTAAGCTACGAGCAGTACTTC
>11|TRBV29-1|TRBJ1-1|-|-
CSVEILTEAFF
TGCAGCGTTGAAATCCTAACTGAAGCTTTCTTT
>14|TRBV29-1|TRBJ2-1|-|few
CSVGSRGGYNEQFF
TGCAGCGTTGGGTCCAGGGGAGGCTACAATGAGCAGTTCTTC
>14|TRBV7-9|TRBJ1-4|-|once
CASSLDRLGVKLFF
TGTGCCAGCAGCTTAGACCGACTGGGGGTAAAACTGTTTTTT
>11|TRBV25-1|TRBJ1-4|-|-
CASTSHEKLFF
TGTGCCAGCACGAGCCATGAAAAACTGTTTTTT
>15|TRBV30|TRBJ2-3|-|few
CAWSREKITTDTQYF
TGTGCCTGGAGTCGCGAGAAAATCACGACAGATACGCAGTATTTT
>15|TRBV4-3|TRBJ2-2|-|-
CASSQDRGYTGELFF
TGCGCCAGCAGCCAAGATCGGGGATACACCGGGGAGCTGTTTTTT
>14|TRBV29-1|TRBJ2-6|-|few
CSAGTGSGANVLTF
TGCAGCGCCGGTACAGGGTCTGGGGCCAACGTCCTGACTTTC
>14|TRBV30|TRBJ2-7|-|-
CAWSVQGSTYEQYF
TGTGCCTGGAGTGTACAAGGGAGTACCTACGAGCAGTACTTC
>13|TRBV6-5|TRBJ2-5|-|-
CASSYSEEETQYF
TGTGCCAGCAGTTACTCCGAAGAAGAGACCCAGTACTTC
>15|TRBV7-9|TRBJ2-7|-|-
CASSLVGEGAYEQYF
TGTGCCAGCAGCTTAGTTGGGGAAGGGGCCTACGAGCAGTACTTC
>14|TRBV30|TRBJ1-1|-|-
CAWIRRSGGTEAFF
TGTGCCTGGATACGCCGATCGGGCGGCACTGAAGCTTTCTTT
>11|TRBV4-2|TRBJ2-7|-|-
CASSPGDSLYF
TGTGCCAGCAGCCCGGGAGACAGTCTGTACTTC
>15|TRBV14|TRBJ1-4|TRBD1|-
CASSLRQGPNEKLFF
TGTGCCAGCAGCCTCAGACAGGGCCCCAATGAAAAACTGTTTTTT
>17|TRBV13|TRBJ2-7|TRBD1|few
CASSLAIPGTVAYEQYF
TGTGCCAGCAGCTTAGCCATTCCCGGGACAGTCGCCTACGAGCAGTACTTC
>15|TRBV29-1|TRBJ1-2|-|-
CSVEDQARAPYGYTF
TGCAGCGTTGAAGATCAGGCGAGGGCCCCCTATGGCTACACCTTC
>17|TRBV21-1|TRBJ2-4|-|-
CASSSPCRIIAKNIQYF
TGTGCCAGCAGCAGCCCCTGTCGTATCATAGCCAAAAACATTCAGTACTTC
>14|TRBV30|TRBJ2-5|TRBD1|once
CAWSLGTGEETQYF
TGTGCCTGGAGCCTAGGGACAGGGGAGGAGACCCAGTACTTC
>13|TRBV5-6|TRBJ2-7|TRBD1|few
CASSSAGGHEQYF
TGTGCCAGCAGCTCCGCAGGGGGCCACGAGCAGTACTTC
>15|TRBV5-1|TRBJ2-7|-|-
CASSADSGGVYEQYF
TGCGCCAGCAGCGCAGATTCAGGGGGGGTCTACGAGCAGTACTTC
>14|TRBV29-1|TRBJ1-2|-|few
CSVEDPQANYGYTF
TGCAGCGTTGAAGATCCCCAGGCCAACTATGGCTACACCTTC
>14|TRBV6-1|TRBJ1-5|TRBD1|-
CASKQGAQGQPQHF
TGTGCCAGCAAACAGGGGGCGCAAGGTCAGCCCCAGCATTTT
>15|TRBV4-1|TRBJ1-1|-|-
CASSQIGGMNTEAFF
TGCGCCAGCAGCCAAATTGGGGGTATGAACACTGAAGCTTTCTTT
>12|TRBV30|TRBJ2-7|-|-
CAFSGTTYEQYF
TGTGCCTTTTCCGGGACAACCTACGAGCAGTACTTC
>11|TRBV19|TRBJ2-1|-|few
CASSESGEQFF
TGTGCCAGTAGTGAGAGCGGGGAGCAGTTCTTC